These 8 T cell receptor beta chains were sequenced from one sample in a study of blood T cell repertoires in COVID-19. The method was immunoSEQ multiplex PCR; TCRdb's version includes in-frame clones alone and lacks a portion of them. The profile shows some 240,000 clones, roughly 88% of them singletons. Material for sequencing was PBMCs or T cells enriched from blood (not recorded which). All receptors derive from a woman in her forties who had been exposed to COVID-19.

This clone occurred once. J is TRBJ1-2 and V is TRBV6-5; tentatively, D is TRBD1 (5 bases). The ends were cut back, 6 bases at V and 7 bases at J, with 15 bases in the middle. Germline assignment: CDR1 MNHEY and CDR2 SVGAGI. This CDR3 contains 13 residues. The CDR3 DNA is TGTGCCAGCAGCCCCAGGGCAGAGGCTGGCTACACCTTC. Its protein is CASSPRAEAGYTF.

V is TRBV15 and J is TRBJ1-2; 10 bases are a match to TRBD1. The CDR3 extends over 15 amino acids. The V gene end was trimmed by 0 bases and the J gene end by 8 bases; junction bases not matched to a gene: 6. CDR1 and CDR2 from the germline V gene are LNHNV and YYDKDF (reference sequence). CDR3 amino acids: CATSRDPGTGVGYTF. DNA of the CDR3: TGTGCCACCAGCAGAGATCCGGGGACAGGGGTAGGCTACACCTTC.

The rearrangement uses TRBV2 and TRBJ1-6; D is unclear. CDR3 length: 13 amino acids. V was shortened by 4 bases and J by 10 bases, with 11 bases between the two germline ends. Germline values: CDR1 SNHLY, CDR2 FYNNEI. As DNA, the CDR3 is TGTGCCAGCAGTGTCTTTACTAAATCACCCCTCCACTTT. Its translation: CASSVFTKSPLHF.

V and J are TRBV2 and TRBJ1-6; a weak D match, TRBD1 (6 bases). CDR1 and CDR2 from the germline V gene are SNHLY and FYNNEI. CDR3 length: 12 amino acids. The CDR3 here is CASAGDNSPLHF. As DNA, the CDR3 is TGTGCTAGCGCAGGGGACAATTCACCCCTCCACTTT.

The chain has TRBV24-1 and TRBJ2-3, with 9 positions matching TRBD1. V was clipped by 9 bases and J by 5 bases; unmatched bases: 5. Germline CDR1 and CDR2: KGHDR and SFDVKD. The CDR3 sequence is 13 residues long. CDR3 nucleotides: TGTGCCACCGGCGACAGGGGGGGAGATACGCAGTATTTT. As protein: CATGDRGGDTQYF.

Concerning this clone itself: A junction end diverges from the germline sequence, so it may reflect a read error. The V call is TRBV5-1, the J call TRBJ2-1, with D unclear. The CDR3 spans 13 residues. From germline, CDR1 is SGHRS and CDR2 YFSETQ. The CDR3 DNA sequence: TGTGCCAGCAGCTTGGGCGGATACAATGAGCAGTTCTTC. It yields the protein CASSLGGYNEQFF.

The CDR3 DNA follows: TGTGCCAGCAGTGAGACAGGGGATGAAAAACTGTTTTTT. Translating gives CASSETGDEKLFF. This sequence joins TRBV2 and TRBJ1-4; the match to TRBD1 covers 8 bases. CDR1 is SNHLY and CDR2 is FYNNEI in the germline V gene. Unmatched junction bases numbered 0, after V lost 3 bases and J lost 6 bases. The CDR3 is 13 residues long.

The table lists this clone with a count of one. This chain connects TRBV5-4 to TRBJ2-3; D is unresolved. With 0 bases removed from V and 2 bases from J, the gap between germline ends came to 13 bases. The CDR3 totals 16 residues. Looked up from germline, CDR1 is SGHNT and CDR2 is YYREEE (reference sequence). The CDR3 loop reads CASSLVAARFTDTQYF. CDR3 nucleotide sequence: TGTGCCAGCAGCTTGGTAGCAGCGAGATTCACAGATACGCAGTATTTT.